The 15 T cell receptor beta chains below were found in one sample sequenced in a study of T cell changes during pregnancy in multiple sclerosis. Clones were sequenced by immunoSEQ multiplex PCR, and TCRdb holds only the in-frame ones, with some missing. The sample shows about 55,000 clones, 90% of them seen only once. The sample consisted of CD4+ T cells from peripheral blood mononuclear cells, taken in the first trimester of pregnancy. Source of these receptors: a female donor with multiple sclerosis, enrolled in a pregnancy study.

V gene TRBV5-1 combines with J gene TRBJ1-1; 12 nucleotides line up with TRBD1. Germline CDR1 SGHRS, CDR2 YFSETQ. The CDR3 runs to 16 residues. Trimming at V came to 3 bases and at J to 2 bases, leaving 5 bases not matched to a gene. As DNA, the CDR3 is TGCGCCAGCAGCTCAGGGGACAGGGGGCGAAACACTGAAGCTTTCTTT. Translating gives CASSSGDRGRNTEAFF.

This chain's CDR3 is CASSLVSRVAQDRDNEQFF. The CDR3 DNA sequence: TGTGCCAGCAGCTTAGTAAGCAGAGTGGCACAAGATCGGGACAATGAGCAGTTCTTC. The rearrangement uses TRBV7-2 and TRBJ2-1, with D uncertain. The CDR3 is 19 residues long. V lost 1 base and J lost 5, with 24 bases in between. Germline values: CDR1 SGHTA, CDR2 FQGNSA.

V and J are TRBV7-6 and TRBJ1-2; maybe TRBD1 (5 bases). V gave up 1 base and J gave up 1 base, with 13 bases separating them. Per germline, CDR1 SGHVS and CDR2 FNYEAQ. CDR3 length: 16 amino acids. The CDR3 DNA reads as TGTGCCAGCAGCTTAGGTGACAGATCTTTTAACTATGGCTACACCTTC. This gives the protein CASSLGDRSFNYGYTF.

The chain joins TRBV6-1 to TRBJ2-7, with 9 bases fitting TRBD1. The CDR3 covers 13 residues. Germline CDR1 MNHNS, CDR2 SASEGT. Losses at the gene ends were 8 bases for V and 5 bases for J; bases not matched to a gene: 7. The CDR3 region is CASRYRGQDEQYF. The CDR3 nucleotides read TGTGCCAGCCGCTACAGGGGGCAGGACGAGCAGTACTTC.

V gene TRBV19 combines with J gene TRBJ1-2; D remains unclear. Germline V gene sequence: CDR1 LNHDA, CDR2 SQIVND (reference sequence). CDR3 length equals 11 residues. V was cut by 5 bases and J by 5 bases, with 6 bases left in between. The CDR3 region has the DNA TGTGCCAGTAGTGTCCAATATGGCTACACCTTC. This translates into CASSVQYGYTF.

This clone showed up just a few times. CDR3 bases: TGTGCCATCAGTAGGCTAGCGGGAGACCCCGGGGAGCTGTTTTTT. This encodes CAISRLAGDPGELFF. J is TRBJ2-2 and V is TRBV10-3; 10 bases match TRBD2. The CDR3 spans 15 residues. The V gene end was trimmed by 5 bases and the J gene end by 6 bases; junction bases not matched to a gene: 6. Germline values: CDR1 ENHRY, CDR2 SYGVKD.

This chain links TRBV6-5 with TRBJ2-1; TRBD1 might be the D (6 bases). This CDR3 comprises 16 residues. The V gene lost 2 bases and the J gene lost 5 bases, with 16 bases spanning the gap. The germline CDR1 and CDR2 sequences are MNHEY and SVGAGI. In nucleotides, the CDR3 is TGTGCCAGCAGTTACGATTATAGGACAGACCACAATGAGCAGTTCTTC. This sequence encodes CASSYDYRTDHNEQFF.

The chain is built from TRBV7-3 and TRBJ2-3; no clear D gene. CDR3 length: 14 residues. Germline lookup yields CDR1 SGHTA and CDR2 FQGTGA. Trimming removed 4 bases from V and 0 bases from J, with 8 bases in between. CDR3 coding DNA: TGTGCCAGCAGCTCCGCCGGGAGCACAGATACGCAGTATTTT. It specifies CASSSAGSTDTQYF.

Regarding this clone: One end of the junction is discordant with germline, which a read error may explain. The V call is TRBV11-2, the J call TRBJ1-5; 7 bases map to TRBD1. The CDR3 is 17 amino acids. Looked up from germline, CDR1 is SGHAT and CDR2 is FQNNGV. The CDR3 loop reads CASSLGGPGARNQPQHF. CDR3 sequence (DNA): TGTGCAAGCAGCTTAGGGGGCCCAGGGGCAAGGAATCAGCCCCAGCATTTT.

The rearrangement joins TRBV7-3 to TRBJ2-1; D possibly corresponds to TRBD1 (6 bases). This CDR3 region has 13 residues. The germline V gene has CDR1 SGHTA and CDR2 FQGTGA. V was clipped by 10 bases and J by 8 bases, with 18 bases between them. In nucleotides, the CDR3 is TGTGCCACCGCAACAGGGAGAGACGATGAGCAGTTCTTC. As protein: CATATGRDDEQFF.

The chain carries TRBV11-2 and TRBJ2-2, with D hard to call. The CDR3 totals 15 residues. Between the trimmed V and J ends, which lost 1 base and 3 bases, there was a span of 9 bases. Germline CDR1 SGHAT, CDR2 FQNNGV. The CDR3 protein is CASSLAGSHTGELFF. CDR3 DNA: TGTGCCAGCAGCTTAGCAGGCAGCCACACCGGGGAGCTGTTTTTT.

The table lists this clone with a count of one. This chain joins TRBV30 and TRBJ1-5, with 8 nucleotides matching TRBD1. The CDR3 runs to 15 residues. V was pared by 2 bases and J by 5 bases, with 8 bases of the junction left unmatched. CDR1 and CDR2 (germline): GTSNPN, SVGIG (reference sequence). CDR3 residues: CAWSPPTTGDQPQHF. The DNA of the CDR3 is TGTGCCTGGAGTCCACCAACGACAGGGGATCAGCCCCAGCATTTT. Variable domain in full (rest from reference TRBV30 and TRBJ1-5): SQTIHQWPATLVQPVGSPLSLECTVEGTSNPNLYWYRQAAGRGLQLLFYSVGIGQISSEVPQNLSASRPQDRQFILSSKKLLLSDSGFYLCAWSPPTTGDQPQHFGDGTRLSIL.

The J gene is TRBJ2-3, the V gene TRBV27; tentative D call: TRBD1 (5 bases). The V gene lost 3 bases and the J gene lost 2 bases, with 12 bases spanning the gap. In germline, CDR1 is MNHEY, CDR2 SMNVEV (reference sequence). CDR3 length: 15 residues. As DNA, the CDR3 is TGTGCCAGCAGTTTTTGGAGCAGGGACACAGATACGCAGTATTTT. It translates to CASSFWSRDTDTQYF.

The chain couples TRBV11-2 to TRBJ2-6; TRBD2 might be the D (7 bases). Germline values: CDR1 SGHAT, CDR2 FQNNGV. There are 18 residues in the CDR3. Trimming left V 0 bases short and J 0 bases short, with 12 bases between. The CDR3 coding sequence is TGTGCCAGCAGCTTAGAGGGGGGGCGGGGCTCTGGGGCCAACGTCCTGACTTTC. It is translated as CASSLEGGRGSGANVLTF.

V usage is TRBV28 and J usage is TRBJ2-1; a weak D match, TRBD2 (6 bases). Germline CDR1 and CDR2: MDHEN and SYDVKM. Trimming pared 4 bases from V and 5 bases from J, leaving 12 bases between. The CDR3 has 14 residues. The CDR3 DNA reads TGTGCCAGCAGTTGGCGGGGTCTGAACAATGAGCAGTTCTTC. Translation gives CASSWRGLNNEQFF.